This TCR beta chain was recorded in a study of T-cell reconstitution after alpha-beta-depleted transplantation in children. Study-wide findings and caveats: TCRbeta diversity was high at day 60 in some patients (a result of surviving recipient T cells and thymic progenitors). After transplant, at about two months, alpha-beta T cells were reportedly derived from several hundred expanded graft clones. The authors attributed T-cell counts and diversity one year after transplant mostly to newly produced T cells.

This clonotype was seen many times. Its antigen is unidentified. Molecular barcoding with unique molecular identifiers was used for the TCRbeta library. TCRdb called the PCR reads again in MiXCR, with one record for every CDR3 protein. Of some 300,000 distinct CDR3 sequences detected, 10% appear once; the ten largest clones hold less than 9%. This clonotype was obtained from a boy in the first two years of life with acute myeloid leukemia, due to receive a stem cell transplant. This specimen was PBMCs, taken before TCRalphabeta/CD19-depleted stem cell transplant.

CDR3 in amino acids: CSANPDRQETQYF. CDR3 coding DNA: TGCAGTGCTAACCCGGACAGGCAAGAGACCCAGTACTTC. The chain has TRBV20-1 and TRBJ2-5; 7 bases match TRBD1. The CDR3 runs 13 residues. The ends lost 4 bases at V and 2 bases at J; junction bases unmatched: 4. Germline CDR1 DFQATT, CDR2 SNEGSKA (reference sequence).